A single sample is the source of the 9 T cell receptor beta chains below, sequenced in a study of CXCR3-negative and CXCR3-positive naive CD8 T cells (dated by TCRdb to between 2018 and 2021). Sequencing was carried out with a NextSeq 550. The Human TCR Profiling Kit (MiLaboratory) was used to make UMI-labeled 5' RACE TRB cDNA libraries. TCRdb reprocessed the public reads and reports one entry per CDR3 protein sequence, without DNA. The sample table includes 70,000 to 95,000 distinct CDR3 sequences. The ten largest clones represent roughly 1.6% of the sample. Sample: naive CXCR3- CD8+ T cells from blood. Per the publication, the cell subset or site label means: CD45RO-CCR7+CD27+CD95- naive CD8+ T cells lacking CXCR3 (TNR3-). The receptors shown here come from a human donor in good health. Some clones in this sample may be carry-over from other donors' samples.

This chain uses TRBV5-1 with TRBJ2-1. The CDR3 is made up of 15 amino acids. Germline CDR1 and CDR2: SGHRS and YFSETQ. The chain's CDR3 is CASSLDGSSYNEQFF.

The chain links TRBV9 to TRBJ1-2; TCRdb calls TRBD1, which cannot be checked without DNA. Per the germline V gene, CDR1 is SGDLS and CDR2 is YYNGEE. The CDR3 is 15 residues long. CDR3 protein: CASSDDRGWDYGYTF.

This chain uses TRBV20-1 with TRBJ2-1; TCRdb names TRBD2, which stays unverified in the absence of DNA. Germline CDR1 reads DFQATT; CDR2 reads SNEGSKA (reference sequence). This CDR3 is 15 amino acids long. The CDR3 sequence is CSAFSTSGREHEQFF.

V and J are TRBV28 and TRBJ2-5; TCRdb designates TRBD1, a call that cannot be tested without DNA. CDR1 and CDR2 (germline): MDHEN, SYDVKM. The CDR3 loop spans 15 amino acids. The chain's CDR3 is CASRIRRGFVETQYF.

The gene calls are TRBV29-1 and TRBJ2-7; no DNA is available, so the TRBD1 call from TCRdb remains unchecked. The CDR3 consists of 11 residues. Germline values: CDR1 SQVTM, CDR2 ANQGSEA. The CDR3: CSVEGGREQYF.

The V call is TRBV29-1, the J call TRBJ2-1. The germline V gene has CDR1 SQVTM and CDR2 ANQGSEA. This CDR3 is built from 12 residues. CDR3 sequence: CSVQDGPNEQFF.

The CDR3: CASSPLDTNSYEQYF. The genes are TRBV18 and TRBJ2-7. CDR1 is KGHSH and CDR2 is LQKENI in the germline V gene. The length of the CDR3 is 15 residues. Full variable domain (outside the CDR3, taken from reference TRBV18 and TRBJ2-7): NAGVMQNPRHLVRRRGQEARLRCSPMKGHSHVYWYRQLPEEGLKFMVYLQKENIIDESGMPKERFSAEFPKEGPSILRIQQVVRGDSAAYFCASSPLDTNSYEQYFGPGTRLTVT.

The V call is TRBV6-5, the J call TRBJ2-1. CDR1 and CDR2 from the germline V gene are MNHEY and SVGAGI. The CDR3 covers 15 residues. CDR3 in amino acids: CASTYITVSYNEQFF.

The J gene is TRBJ1-2, the V gene TRBV28. The CDR3 runs 11 residues. Germline lookup yields CDR1 MDHEN and CDR2 SYDVKM. The CDR3 protein is CASSFQDGYTF.